This T cell receptor beta chain stems from a study of graft-versus-host responses after intestinal transplantation. General study points: Within the allografts of patients who had graft-donor T cell macrochimerism, graft-versus-host to host-versus-graft clonal ratios were high.

Clones were sequenced by immunoSEQ multiplex PCR, and TCRdb holds only the in-frame ones, with some missing. The sample consists of roughly 4,700 clones, around a quarter of them appearing once. Trimming removed 8 bases from V and 4 bases from J; junction bases left unmatched: 4. Germline loops: CDR1 MDHEN, CDR2 SYDVKM. This CDR3 comprises 14 residues. Researchers placed approximately 200,000 CFSE-labeled responder cells in culture with approximately 200,000 irradiated, violet-dye-labeled stimulator cells. The chain combines TRBV28 with TRBJ1-6; 8 nucleotides line up with TRBD1. The TCR originated in a human patient who was an organ donor for intestinal transplantation. The material was alloreactive CD8+ T cells from a mixed lymphocyte reaction culture, obtained before transplantation. Subset given: CFSE-low proliferating T cells sorted from roughly six-day pre-transplant mixed lymphocyte reaction (GvH or HvG direction). CDR3 in DNA: TGTGCCAGCGCCCGGGACAGGTATAATTCACCCCTCCACTTT. Residues: CASARDRYNSPLHF.